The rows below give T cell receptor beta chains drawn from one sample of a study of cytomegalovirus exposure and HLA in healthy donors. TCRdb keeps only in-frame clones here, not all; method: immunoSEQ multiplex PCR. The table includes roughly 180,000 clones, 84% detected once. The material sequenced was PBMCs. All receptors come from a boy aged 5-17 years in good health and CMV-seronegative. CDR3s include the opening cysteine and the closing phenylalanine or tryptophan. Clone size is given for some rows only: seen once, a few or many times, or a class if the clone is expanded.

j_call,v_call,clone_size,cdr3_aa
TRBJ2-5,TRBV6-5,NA,CASSYWRGETQYF
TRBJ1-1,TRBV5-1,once,CASSLAGIGEAFF
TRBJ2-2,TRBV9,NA,CASSERNTGELFF
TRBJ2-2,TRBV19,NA,CASRTPRLAASGELFF
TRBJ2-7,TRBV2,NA,CASSANSGRIGFEQYF
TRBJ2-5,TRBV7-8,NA,CASNRDGTGKETQYF
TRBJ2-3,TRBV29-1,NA,CSVEGPGLGDTQYF
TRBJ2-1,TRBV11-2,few,CASSSLLGLAGDNEQFF
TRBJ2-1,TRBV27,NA,CASSPSWRVHEQFF
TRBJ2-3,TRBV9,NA,CASSVSLSGLAVSSTDTQYF
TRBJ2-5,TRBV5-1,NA,CASSFPGRETQYF
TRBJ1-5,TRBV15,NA,CATSRDLGINSNQPQHF
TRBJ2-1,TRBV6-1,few,CASSGSGYYNEQFF
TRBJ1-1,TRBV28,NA,CASSLGGARYTEAFF
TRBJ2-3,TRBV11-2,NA,CASSLPTSTDTQYF
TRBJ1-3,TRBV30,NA,CAWSVDTSNTIYF
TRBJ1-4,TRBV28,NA,CASSFRTGVQEKLFF
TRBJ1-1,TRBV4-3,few,CASSQLQGVAEAFF
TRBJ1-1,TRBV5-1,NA,CASSITYRNTEAFF
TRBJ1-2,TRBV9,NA,CASSVVSGGGYGYTF
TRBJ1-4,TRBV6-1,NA,CASKEVATNEKLFF
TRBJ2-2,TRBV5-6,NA,CASSLALAGGELFF
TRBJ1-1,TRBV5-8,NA,CASSRDIPNTEAFF
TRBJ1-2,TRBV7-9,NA,CASSLLAPGADDGYTF
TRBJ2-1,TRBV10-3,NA,CAILAFNSSGRGNEQFF
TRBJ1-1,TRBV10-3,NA,CAISDPRDRNTEAFF
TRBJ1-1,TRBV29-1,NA,CSVEVQGLLAFF
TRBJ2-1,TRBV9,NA,CASSAISGSSGNEQFF
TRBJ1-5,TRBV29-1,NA,CSVISSRGQPQHF
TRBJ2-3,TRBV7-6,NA,CASSSGTSGGGTDTQYF
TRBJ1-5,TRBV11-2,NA,CASSPDRGLNQPQHF
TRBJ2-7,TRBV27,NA,CASSFQGVEEQYF
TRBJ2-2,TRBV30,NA,CAWSTTGFTGELFF
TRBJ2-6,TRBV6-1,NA,CASRASGANVLTF
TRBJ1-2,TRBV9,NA,CASSNRGGYGYTF
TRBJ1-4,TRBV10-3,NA,CAISDRNEKLFF
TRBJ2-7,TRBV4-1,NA,CASSQSRDRGPYEQYF
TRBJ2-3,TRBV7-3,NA,CASSLNGGWKPSTDTQYF
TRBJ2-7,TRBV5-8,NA,CASSFSGTGSVQYF
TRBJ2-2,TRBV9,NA,CASSIRTENTGELFF
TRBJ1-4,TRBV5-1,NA,CASNSGPNEKLFF
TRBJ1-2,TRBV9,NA,CASSGGGYNYGYTF
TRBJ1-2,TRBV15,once,CATSRGDRGPGYTF
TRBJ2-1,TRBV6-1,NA,CASSDRNEQFF
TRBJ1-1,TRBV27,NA,CASTLDGRRPEAFF
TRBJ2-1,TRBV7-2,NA,CASSLYPGGVGSYNEQFF
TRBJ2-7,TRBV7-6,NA,CASSLAGQGSNLGPALQF
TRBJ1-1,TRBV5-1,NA,CASSPGVSFEAFF
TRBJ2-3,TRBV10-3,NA,CAISEGTGVFNTDTQYF
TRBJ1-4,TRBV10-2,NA,CASHRGGNEKLFF
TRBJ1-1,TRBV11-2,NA,CASSHPGQGTEAFF